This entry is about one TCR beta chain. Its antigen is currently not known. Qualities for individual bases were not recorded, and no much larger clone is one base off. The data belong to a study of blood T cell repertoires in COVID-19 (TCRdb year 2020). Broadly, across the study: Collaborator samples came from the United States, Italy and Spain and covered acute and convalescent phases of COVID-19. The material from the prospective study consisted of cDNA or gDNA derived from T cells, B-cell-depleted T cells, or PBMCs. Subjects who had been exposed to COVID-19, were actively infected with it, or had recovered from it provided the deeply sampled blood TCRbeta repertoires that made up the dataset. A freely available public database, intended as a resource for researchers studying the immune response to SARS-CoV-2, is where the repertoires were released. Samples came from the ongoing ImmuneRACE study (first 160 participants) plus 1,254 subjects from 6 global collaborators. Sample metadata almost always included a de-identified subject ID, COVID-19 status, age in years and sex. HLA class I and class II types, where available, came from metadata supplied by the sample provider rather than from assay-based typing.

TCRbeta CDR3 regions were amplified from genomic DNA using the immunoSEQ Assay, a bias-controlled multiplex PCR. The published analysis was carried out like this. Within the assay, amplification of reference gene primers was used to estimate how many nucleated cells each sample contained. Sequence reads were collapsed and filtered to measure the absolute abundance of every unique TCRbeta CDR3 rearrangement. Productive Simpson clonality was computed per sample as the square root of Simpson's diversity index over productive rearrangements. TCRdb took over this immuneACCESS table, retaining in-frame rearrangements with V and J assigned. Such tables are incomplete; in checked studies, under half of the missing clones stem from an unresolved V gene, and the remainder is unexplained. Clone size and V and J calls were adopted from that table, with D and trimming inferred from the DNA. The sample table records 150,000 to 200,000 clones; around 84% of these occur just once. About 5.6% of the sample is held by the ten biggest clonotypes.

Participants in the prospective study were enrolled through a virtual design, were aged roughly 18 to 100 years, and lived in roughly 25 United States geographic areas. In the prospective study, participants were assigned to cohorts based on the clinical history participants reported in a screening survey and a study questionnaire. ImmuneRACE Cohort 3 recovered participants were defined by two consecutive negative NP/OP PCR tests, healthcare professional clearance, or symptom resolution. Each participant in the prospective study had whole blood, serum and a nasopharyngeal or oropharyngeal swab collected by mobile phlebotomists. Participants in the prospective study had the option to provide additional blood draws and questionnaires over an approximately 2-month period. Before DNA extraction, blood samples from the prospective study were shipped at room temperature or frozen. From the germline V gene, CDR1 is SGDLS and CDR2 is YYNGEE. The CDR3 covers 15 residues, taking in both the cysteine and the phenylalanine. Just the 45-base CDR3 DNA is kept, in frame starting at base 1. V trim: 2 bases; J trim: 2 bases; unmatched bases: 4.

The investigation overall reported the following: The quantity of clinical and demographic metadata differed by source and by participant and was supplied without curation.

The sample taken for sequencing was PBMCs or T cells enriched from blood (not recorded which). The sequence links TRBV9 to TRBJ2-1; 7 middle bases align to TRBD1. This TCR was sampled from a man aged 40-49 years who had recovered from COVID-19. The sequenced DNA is TGTGCCAGCAGCGTTGGACAGGTTCCCTACAATGAGCAGTTCTTC. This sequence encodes CASSVGQVPYNEQFF.